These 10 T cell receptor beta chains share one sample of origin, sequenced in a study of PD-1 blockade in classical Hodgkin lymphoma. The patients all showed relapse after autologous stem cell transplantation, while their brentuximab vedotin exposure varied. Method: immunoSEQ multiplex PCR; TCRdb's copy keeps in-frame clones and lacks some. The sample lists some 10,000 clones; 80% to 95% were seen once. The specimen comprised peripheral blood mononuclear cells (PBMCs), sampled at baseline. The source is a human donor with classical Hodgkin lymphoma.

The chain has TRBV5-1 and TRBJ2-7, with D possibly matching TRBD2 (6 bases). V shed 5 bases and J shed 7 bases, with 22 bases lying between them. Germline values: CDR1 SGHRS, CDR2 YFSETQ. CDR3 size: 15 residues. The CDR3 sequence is CASSETTGVSHEQYF. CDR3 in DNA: TGCGCCAGCAGTGAAACTACGGGAGTTTCACATGAGCAGTACTTC.

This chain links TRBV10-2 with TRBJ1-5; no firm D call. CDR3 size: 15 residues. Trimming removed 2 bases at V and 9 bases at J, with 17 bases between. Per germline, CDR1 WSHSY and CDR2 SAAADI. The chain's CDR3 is CASSERLWTPWPQHF. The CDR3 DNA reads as TGCGCCAGCAGTGAGCGGTTATGGACCCCCTGGCCCCAGCATTTT.

CDR3 region: CASSSPGQNTEAFF. CDR3 in DNA: TGCGCCAGCAGCTCCCCGGGACAGAACACTGAAGCTTTCTTT. The chain carries TRBV5-1 and TRBJ1-1, with D tentatively TRBD1 (6 bases). The CDR3 sequence is 14 residues long. V was pared by 3 bases and J by 1 base, with 10 bases between. Germline V gives CDR1 SGHRS, CDR2 YFSETQ. Filled out from reference TRBV5-1 and TRBJ1-1, the complete variable domain reads KAGVTQTPRYLIKTRGQQVTLSCSPISGHRSVSWYQQTPGQGLQFLFEYFSETQRNKGNFPGRFSGRQFSNSRSEMNVSTLELGDSALYLCASSSPGQNTEAFFGQGTRLTVV.

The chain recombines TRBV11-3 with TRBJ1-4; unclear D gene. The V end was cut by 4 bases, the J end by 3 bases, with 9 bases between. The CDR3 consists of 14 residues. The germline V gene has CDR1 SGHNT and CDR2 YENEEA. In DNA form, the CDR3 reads TGTGCCAGCAGCTCAGCCACTTCTAATGAAAAACTGTTTTTT. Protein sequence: CASSSATSNEKLFF.

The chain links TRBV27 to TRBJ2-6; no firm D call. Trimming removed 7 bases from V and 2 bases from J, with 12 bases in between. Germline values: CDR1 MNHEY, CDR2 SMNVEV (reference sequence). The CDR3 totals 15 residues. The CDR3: CASKFGWAGANVLTF. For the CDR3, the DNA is TGTGCCAGCAAATTTGGGTGGGCTGGGGCCAACGTCCTGACTTTC.

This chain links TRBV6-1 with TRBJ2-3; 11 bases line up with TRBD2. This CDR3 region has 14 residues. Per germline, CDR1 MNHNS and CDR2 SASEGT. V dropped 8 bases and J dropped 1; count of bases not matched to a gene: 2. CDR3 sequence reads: CASPGLAGTDTQYF. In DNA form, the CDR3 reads TGTGCCAGCCCGGGACTAGCGGGCACAGATACGCAGTATTTT.

DNA for the CDR3: TGTGCCACCAGCAGAGTGACAGGGGTAGCCTGGGTTGAGCAGTACTTC. This gives the protein CATSRVTGVAWVEQYF. The V gene is TRBV15, the J gene TRBJ2-7; 8 nucleotides match TRBD1. The trim removed 1 base at V and 7 bases at J, leaving 12 bases unmatched. The CDR3 covers 16 residues. In germline, CDR1 is LNHNV, CDR2 YYDKDF (reference sequence).

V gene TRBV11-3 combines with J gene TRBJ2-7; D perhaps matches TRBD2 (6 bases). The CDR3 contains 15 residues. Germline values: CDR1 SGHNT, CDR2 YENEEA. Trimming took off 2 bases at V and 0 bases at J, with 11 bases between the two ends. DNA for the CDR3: TGTGCCAGCAGCTTATGGTCCGGGAGCTCCTACGAGCAGTACTTC. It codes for CASSLWSGSSYEQYF.

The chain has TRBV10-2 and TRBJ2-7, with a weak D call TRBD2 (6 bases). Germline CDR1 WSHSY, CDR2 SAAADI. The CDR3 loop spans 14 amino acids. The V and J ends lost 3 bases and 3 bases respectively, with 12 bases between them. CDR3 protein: CASSDRLVGYEQYF. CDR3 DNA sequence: TGCGCCAGCAGTGATAGACTAGTCGGCTACGAGCAGTACTTC.

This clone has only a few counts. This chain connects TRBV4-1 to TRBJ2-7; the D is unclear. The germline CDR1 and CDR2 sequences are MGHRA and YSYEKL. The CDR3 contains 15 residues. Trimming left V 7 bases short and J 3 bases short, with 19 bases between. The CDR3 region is CASTNTEDWIYEQYF. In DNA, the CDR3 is TGCGCCAGCACCAACACAGAGGATTGGATCTACGAGCAGTACTTC.